The entry that follows covers one T cell receptor (beta chain) sequence. Its antigen is not identified. The data originate from a study of blood T cells in healthy people across ages. V lost 2 bases and J 6 bases, leaving 15 bases between the germline ends. The length of the CDR3 is 15 residues. CDR1 and CDR2 (germline): LGHNA, YNFKEQ. Primed by a sample-barcoded 5' primer and a J-beta primer mix, a second PCR proceeded for about 7 to 11 cycles. MiXCR, applied by TCRdb to the 5' RACE reads, yields one record per CDR3 protein. In the table there are 800,000 to 950,000 distinct CDR3 sequences, roughly 48% of which are singletons. Study results and limitations: In long-lived donors, naive CD4+ cell counts and diversity exceeded those of aged donors.

The sample was blood. The sequence came from a man in his thirties or forties in good health. This chain joins TRBV4-2 and TRBJ2-3; D may be TRBD2 (5 bases). The CDR3 DNA follows: TGTGCCAGCAGCCAAAACCAGGTCGGGATGGATACGCAGTATTTT. Translated, it gives CASSQNQVGMDTQYF.